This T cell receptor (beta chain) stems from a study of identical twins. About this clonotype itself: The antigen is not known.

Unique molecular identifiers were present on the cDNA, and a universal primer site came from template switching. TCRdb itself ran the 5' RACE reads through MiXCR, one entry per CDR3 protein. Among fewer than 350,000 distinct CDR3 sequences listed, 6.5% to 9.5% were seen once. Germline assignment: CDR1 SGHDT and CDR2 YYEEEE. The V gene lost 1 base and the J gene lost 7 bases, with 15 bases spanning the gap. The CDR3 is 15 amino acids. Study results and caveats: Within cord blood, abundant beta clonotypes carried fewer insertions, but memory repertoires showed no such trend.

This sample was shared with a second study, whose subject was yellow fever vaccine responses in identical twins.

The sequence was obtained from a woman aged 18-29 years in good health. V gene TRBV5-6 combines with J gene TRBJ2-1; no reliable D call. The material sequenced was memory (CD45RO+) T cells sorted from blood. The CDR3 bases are TGTGCCAGCAGCTTGAGCATTCTGGGCCTTAATGAGCAGTTCTTC. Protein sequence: CASSLSILGLNEQFF.